The following is a TCR beta chain sequence with its context. Its specificity is unknown. Sequenced with the Oncomine TCR Beta short-read assay was DNA taken from cultured CD4+ T cells. TCRdb used MiXCR to reprocess the PCR reads, holding one entry per CDR3 protein. The sample carries 10,000 or so distinct CDR3 sequences, about 33% recorded once. As to treatment: roughly 10-day PBMC culture with coronavirus spike peptide pools or control peptides (ViraFEST assay). Researchers grew the cells for 10 days and then pulled out CD4+ T cells by negative selection. The CDR3 length is 15 residues. The germline V gene has CDR1 LNHNV and CDR2 YYDKDF (reference sequence). V lost 6 bases to trimming and J lost 4 bases; unmatched junction nucleotides: 7. This entry is derived from a study of vaccination and CD4 T cells after COVID-19. Study at large: Timing of post-vaccine sample collection was a median around 72 days after dose two, with a range of 14 to 241.

J is TRBJ1-5 and V is TRBV15, with 9 positions matching TRBD1. This material consisted of CD4+ T cells from blood, cultured in vitro, taken after SARS-CoV-2 vaccination. The source of this sequence is a human donor who had recovered from COVID-19. The CDR3 reads CATSLSGQGNQPQHF. CDR3 in DNA: TGTGCCACCAGTTTATCGGGACAGGGTAATCAGCCCCAGCATTTT.